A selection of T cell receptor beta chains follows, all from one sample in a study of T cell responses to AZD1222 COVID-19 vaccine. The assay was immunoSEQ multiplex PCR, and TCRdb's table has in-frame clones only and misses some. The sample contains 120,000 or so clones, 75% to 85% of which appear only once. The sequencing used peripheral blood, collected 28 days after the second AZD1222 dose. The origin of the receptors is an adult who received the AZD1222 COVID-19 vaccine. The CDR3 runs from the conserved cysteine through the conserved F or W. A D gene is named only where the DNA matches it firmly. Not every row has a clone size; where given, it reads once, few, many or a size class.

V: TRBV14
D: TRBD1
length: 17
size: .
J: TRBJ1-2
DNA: TGTGCCAGCAGCCAAGAACAGGGGGGCGTTCCGCTCTATGGCTACACCTTC
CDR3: CASSQEQGGVPLYGYTF

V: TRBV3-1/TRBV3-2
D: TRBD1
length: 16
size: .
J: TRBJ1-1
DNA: TGTGCCAGCAGCCAAGATAGGACAGGCATTTACACTGAAGCTTTCTTT
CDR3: CASSQDRTGIYTEAFF

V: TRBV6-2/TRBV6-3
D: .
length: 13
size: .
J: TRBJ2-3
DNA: TGTGCCAGCAGTCGCCCCCCCACAGATACGCAGTATTTT
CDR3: CASSRPPTDTQYF

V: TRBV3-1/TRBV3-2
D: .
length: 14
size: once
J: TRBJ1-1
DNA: TGTGCCAGCAGCCAAGGTGGGGGAAACACTGAAGCTTTCTTT
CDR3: CASSQGGGNTEAFF

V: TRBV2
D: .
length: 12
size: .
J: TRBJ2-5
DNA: TGTGCCAGCAGTAAGTTACAAGAGACCCAGTACTTC
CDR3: CASSKLQETQYF

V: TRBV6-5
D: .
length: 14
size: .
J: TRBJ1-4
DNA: TGTGCCAGCAGTTACTCAATCGGGGAAGAAAAACTGTTTTTT
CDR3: CASSYSIGEEKLFF

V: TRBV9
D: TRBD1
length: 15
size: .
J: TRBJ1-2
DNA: TGTGCCAGCAGCGCCGACAGGGGTTCCTCCTATGGCTACACCTTC
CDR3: CASSADRGSSYGYTF

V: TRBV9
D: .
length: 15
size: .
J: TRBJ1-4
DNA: TGTGCCAGCAGCTCGCACCCTGCAACTAATGAAAAACTGTTTTTT
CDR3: CASSSHPATNEKLFF

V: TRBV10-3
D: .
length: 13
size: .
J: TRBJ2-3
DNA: TGTGCCATCAGTGAGGGGAGCACAGATACGCAGTATTTT
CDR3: CAISEGSTDTQYF

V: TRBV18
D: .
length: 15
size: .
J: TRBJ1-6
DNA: TGTGCCAGCTCACCACGCCAGCAAGATAATTCACCCCTCCACTTT
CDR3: CASSPRQQDNSPLHF

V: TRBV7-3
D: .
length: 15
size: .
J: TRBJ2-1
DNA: TGTGCCAGCAGCTTAATGGGGGACGGTTTCAATGAGCAGTTCTTC
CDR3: CASSLMGDGFNEQFF

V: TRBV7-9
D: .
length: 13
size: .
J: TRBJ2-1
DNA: TGTGCCAGCAGCTTTGGTCCGTCGAATGAGCAGTTCTTC
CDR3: CASSFGPSNEQFF

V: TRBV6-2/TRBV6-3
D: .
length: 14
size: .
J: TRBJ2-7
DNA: TGTGCCAGCAGTTACGTTTCCTATACCTACGAGCAGTACTTC
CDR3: CASSYVSYTYEQYF

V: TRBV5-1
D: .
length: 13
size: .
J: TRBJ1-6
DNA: TGCGCCAGCAGCAGGGGGGAGAATTCACCCCTCCACTTT
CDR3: CASSRGENSPLHF

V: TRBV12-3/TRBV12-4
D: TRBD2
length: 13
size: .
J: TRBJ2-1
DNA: TGTGCCACGGCGACTAGCGGGGCAGATGAGCAGTTCTTC
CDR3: CATATSGADEQFF

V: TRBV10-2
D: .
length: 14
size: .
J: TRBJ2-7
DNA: TGCGCCAGCAGGGAAACAGGGAATCTCTACGAGCAGTACTTC
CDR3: CASRETGNLYEQYF

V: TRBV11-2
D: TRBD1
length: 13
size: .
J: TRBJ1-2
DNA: TGTGCCAGCAGCCCCGGGACAGACTATGGCTACACCTTC
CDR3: CASSPGTDYGYTF

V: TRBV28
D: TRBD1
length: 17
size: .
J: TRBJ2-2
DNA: TGTGCCAGCACCCGGGACACTCAGGGGGCGAACACCGGGGAGCTGTTTTTT
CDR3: CASTRDTQGANTGELFF

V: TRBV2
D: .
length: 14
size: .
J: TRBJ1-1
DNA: TGTGCCAGCAGTGAAGGGATCCTGAACACTGAAGCTTTCTTT
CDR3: CASSEGILNTEAFF

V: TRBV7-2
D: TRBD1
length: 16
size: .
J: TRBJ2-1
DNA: TGTGCCAGCAGCCATTCGGGACAGGGCATTCCCAATGAGCAGTTCTTC
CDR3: CASSHSGQGIPNEQFF

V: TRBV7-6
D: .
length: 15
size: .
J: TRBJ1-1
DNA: TGTGCCAGCAGCTTAGAGTTGGGCGGGAACACTGAAGCTTTCTTT
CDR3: CASSLELGGNTEAFF

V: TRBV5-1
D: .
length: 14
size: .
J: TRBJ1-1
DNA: TGCGCCAGCAGCTTGGAGGGACACAGCACTGAAGCTTTCTTT
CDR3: CASSLEGHSTEAFF

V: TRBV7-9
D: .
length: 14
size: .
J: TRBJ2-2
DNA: TGTGCCAGCAGCTCGAGGGGTTTCACCGGGGAGCTGTTTTTT
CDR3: CASSSRGFTGELFF

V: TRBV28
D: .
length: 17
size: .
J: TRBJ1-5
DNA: TGTGCCAGCAGTTTCCCCCCATACTCATATAGCAATCAGCCCCAGCATTTT
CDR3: CASSFPPYSYSNQPQHF

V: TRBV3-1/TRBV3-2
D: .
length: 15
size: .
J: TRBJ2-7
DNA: TGTGCCAGCAGCCGATCCGTAGGCAGGGGTCGCGAGCAGTACTTC
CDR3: CASSRSVGRGREQYF

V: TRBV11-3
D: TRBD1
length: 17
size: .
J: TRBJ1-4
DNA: TGTGCCAGCAGCTTAGACCCGGACAGGGCTACTAATGAAAAACTGTTTTTT
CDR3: CASSLDPDRATNEKLFF

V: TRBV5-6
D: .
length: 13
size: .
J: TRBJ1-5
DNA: TGTGCCAGCAGCTTGGCGGGCTCTCAGCCCCAGCATTTT
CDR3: CASSLAGSQPQHF

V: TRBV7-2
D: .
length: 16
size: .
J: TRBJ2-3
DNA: TGTGCCAGCAGCTTAAATCCCCCCTGGTCCACAGATACGCAGTATTTT
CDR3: CASSLNPPWSTDTQYF

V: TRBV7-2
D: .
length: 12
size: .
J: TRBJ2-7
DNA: TGTGCCAGCAGCTTAGGTACCTACGAGCAGTACTTC
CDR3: CASSLGTYEQYF

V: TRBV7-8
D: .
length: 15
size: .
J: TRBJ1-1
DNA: TGTGCCAGCAGCGGGCCCGACGGACTGAACACTGAAGCTTTCTTT
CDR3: CASSGPDGLNTEAFF

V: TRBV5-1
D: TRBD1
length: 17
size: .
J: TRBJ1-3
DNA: TGCGCCAGCAGCCAAAGTTGGGACAGACTGTCTGGAAACACCATATATTTT
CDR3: CASSQSWDRLSGNTIYF

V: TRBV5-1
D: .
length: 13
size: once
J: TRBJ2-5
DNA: TGCGCCAGCAAAGACCAGACCCAAGAGACCCAGTACTTC
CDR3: CASKDQTQETQYF

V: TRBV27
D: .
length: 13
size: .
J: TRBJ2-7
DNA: TGTGCCAGCAGCCCCCTCCTGCTTGATGTCGAGTACTTC
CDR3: CASSPLLLDVEYF

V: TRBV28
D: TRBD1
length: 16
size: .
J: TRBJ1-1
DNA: TGTGCCAGCAGAAGGACAGGCCTTGCGGGAGCCACTGAAGCTTTCTTT
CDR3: CASRRTGLAGATEAFF

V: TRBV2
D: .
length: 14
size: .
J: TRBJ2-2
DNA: TGTGCCAGCACCCCGGGGCAGGTGACCGGGGAGCTGTTTTTT
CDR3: CASTPGQVTGELFF

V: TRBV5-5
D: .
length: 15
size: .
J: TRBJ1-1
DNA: TGTGCCAGCAGCACGATGGGGACATCGAACACTGAAGCTTTCTTT
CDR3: CASSTMGTSNTEAFF

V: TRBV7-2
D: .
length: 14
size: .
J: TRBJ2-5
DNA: TGTGCCAGCAGCTTTCAGGGTGGAGGGGAGACCCAGTACTTC
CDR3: CASSFQGGGETQYF

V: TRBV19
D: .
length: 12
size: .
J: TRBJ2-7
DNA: TGTGCCATGCAGGGTGAGGGCTACGAGCAGTACTTC
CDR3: CAMQGEGYEQYF

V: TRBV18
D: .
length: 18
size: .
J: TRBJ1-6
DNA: TGTGCCAGCTCACCCTTCCCGGGGGGAAAAGGGTATAATTCACCCCTCCACTTT
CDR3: CASSPFPGGKGYNSPLHF

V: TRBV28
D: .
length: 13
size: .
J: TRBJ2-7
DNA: TGTGCCAGCAGTCTATACGCGGACGCCTCCCACATATTC
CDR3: CASSLYADASHIF

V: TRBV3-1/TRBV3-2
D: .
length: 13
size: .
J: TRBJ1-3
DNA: TGTGCCAGCAGCCAGCGCTTGGGAAACACCATATATTTT
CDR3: CASSQRLGNTIYF